The rows below give T cell receptor beta chains drawn from one sample of a study. TCRdb itself ran the 5' RACE reads through MiXCR, one entry per CDR3 protein. The sample records some 64,000 distinct CDR3 sequences, about 20% being singletons. The source material was memory CD4+ T cells sorted from a lymph node. These receptors originate from a female donor with breast cancer. Each CDR3 is given with its conserved first and last residue. A D gene is named only where the DNA matches it firmly. Only part of the rows carry a size: once, few, many, or a class if the clone is expanded.

TRBV5-1	few	TRBJ2-7	NA	TGCGCCAACAGCTTGGGCCCGATGGTGGGGGAGCAGTACTTC	CANSLGPMVGEQYF
TRBV20-1	few	TRBJ2-7	TRBD2	TGCAGTGCTAGTAATCGCGGGAGGGCCGTCTTCTATGACGAGCAGTACTTC	CSASNRGRAVFYDEQYF
TRBV6-1	few	TRBJ1-5	NA	TGTGCCAGCAGTGCAGGGGCCGTTGATCAGCCCCAGCATTTT	CASSAGAVDQPQHF
TRBV20-1	few	TRBJ2-5	NA	TGCAGTGGCCGTCACACTGGAGAGACCCAGTACTTC	CSGRHTGETQYF
TRBV15	NA	TRBJ1-3	NA	TGTGCCACTAAAGACCGCTACTCTGGGAACACCATATATTTT	CATKDRYSGNTIYF
TRBV4-3	few	TRBJ1-1	NA	TGCGCCAGCAGCCAGTCCACAGAGAACACTGAAGCTTTCTTT	CASSQSTENTEAFF
TRBV5-1	NA	TRBJ2-1	NA	TGCGCCAGCAGCTTGGCCTCTACCGGGAAAGGCGAGGAGCAGTTCTTC	CASSLASTGKGEEQFF
TRBV20-1	NA	TRBJ2-1	NA	TGCAGTGCTACTCTCCTAGCACCCCTTGCACATGAGCAGTTCTTC	CSATLLAPLAHEQFF
TRBV6-2/TRBV6-3	NA	TRBJ1-5	NA	TGTGCCAGCAGGGTTCCCAATGAGCCCCAGCATTTT	CASRVPNEPQHF
TRBV7-2	NA	TRBJ2-1	NA	TGTGCCAGCAGCCACGAGGGGGAGGTGAATGAGCAGTTCTTC	CASSHEGEVNEQFF
TRBV6-6	NA	TRBJ1-2	NA	TGTGCCAGCAGTTACCATGACTCCGATGGCTACACCTTC	CASSYHDSDGYTF
TRBV7-2	many	TRBJ2-7	NA	TGTGCCAGCAGCTTAGACAGGCCCCTAATTACCTACGAGCAGTACTTC	CASSLDRPLITYEQYF
TRBV7-2	many	TRBJ1-4	NA	TGTGCCAGCAGCTTGGGGCCTAATGAAAAACTGTTTTTT	CASSLGPNEKLFF
TRBV7-9	few	TRBJ1-1	NA	TGTGCCAGCAGCTCGACAGAGGAAGCTTTCTTT	CASSSTEEAFF
TRBV12-3/TRBV12-4	many	TRBJ2-7	NA	TGTGCCAGCAGTTCTACGCTCTCCTACGAGCAGTACTTC	CASSSTLSYEQYF
TRBV5-1	many	TRBJ2-7	NA	TGCGCCAGCAGCCCGGACTCCTACGAGCAGTACTTC	CASSPDSYEQYF
TRBV6-6	many	TRBJ1-1	NA	TGTGCCAGCAGTGATGACGGACGCCCAACTGAAGCTTTCTTT	CASSDDGRPTEAFF
TRBV29-1	NA	TRBJ2-7	NA	TGCAGCGTTGGTTCCTTCGAAGGGCAGTACTTC	CSVGSFEGQYF
TRBV6-5	few	TRBJ1-5	TRBD1	TGTGCCAGCAGGGCGACAGGGGAAAATCAGCCCCAGCATTTT	CASRATGENQPQHF
TRBV20-1	many	TRBJ2-7	NA	TGCAGTGCTTTCCGGGGTACAAGCTCCTACGAGCAGTACTTC	CSAFRGTSSYEQYF
TRBV6-5	few	TRBJ2-5	NA	TGTGCCAGCAGTTACGGAGGCCAGGGTTTCGAGACCCAGTACTTC	CASSYGGQGFETQYF
TRBV5-1	NA	TRBJ1-3	NA	TGCGCCAGCAGCTTGGGGACAGCTCCTGGAAACACCATATATTTT	CASSLGTAPGNTIYF
TRBV3-1	many	TRBJ1-4	TRBD1	TGTGCCAGCAGCCAAGACAACAGGGGGGAAAAACTGTTTTTT	CASSQDNRGEKLFF
TRBV20-1	few	TRBJ2-5	NA	TGCAGTGCTTCTTCTCTGACCCAGGGAGGAGAGACCCAGTACTTC	CSASSLTQGGETQYF
TRBV7-2	NA	TRBJ2-1	TRBD2	TGTGCCAGCGCCCGGCGGGAGGGCTACAATGAGCAGTTCTTC	CASARREGYNEQFF